The 30 T cell receptor beta chains in this list originate from one sample, sequenced in a study of blood T cells in healthy people across ages. A second PCR, run for about 7 to 11 cycles, used a sample-barcoded 5' primer plus a J-beta primer mix. Each CDR3 protein gets one entry after TCRdb re-called the 5' RACE reads with MiXCR. Among hundreds of thousands of distinct CDR3 sequences listed, about 62% were seen once. The sample comprised blood. These receptors were obtained from a man aged 25 to 45 in good health.

J is TRBJ1-3 and V is TRBV7-9; no definite D call. V was shortened by 1 base and J by 13 bases, with 11 bases between the two germline ends. The germline gives CDR1 SEHNR, CDR2 FQNEAQ (reference sequence). The CDR3 consists of 12 residues. CDR3 residues: CASSLVRGGIYF. CDR3 coding DNA: TGTGCCAGCAGCTTAGTCCGGGGAGGGATATATTTT.

This clonotype was detected only a few times. V and J are TRBV2 and TRBJ1-2; 7 bases match TRBD1. The length of the CDR3 is 14 residues. CDR1 is SNHLY and CDR2 is FYNNEI in the germline V gene. The ends lost 2 bases at V and 0 bases at J; junction bases unmatched: 0. In DNA form, the CDR3 reads TGTGCCAGCAGTGAACAGGGGGCTAACTATGGCTACACCTTC. Translated: CASSEQGANYGYTF.

The chain links TRBV24-1 to TRBJ1-1; maybe TRBD1 (6 bases). The CDR3 contains 15 residues. Per germline, CDR1 KGHDR and CDR2 SFDVKD. The V gene lost 4 bases and the J gene lost 0 bases, with 11 bases spanning the gap. The CDR3 DNA follows: TGTGCCACCAGTGACCCAGGGGACATGAACACTGAAGCTTTCTTT. Encoded protein: CATSDPGDMNTEAFF.

The J gene is TRBJ2-7, the V gene TRBV6-5; 7 bases are a match to TRBD2. CDR3 length: 14 residues. Germline V gene data show CDR1 as MNHEY and CDR2 as SVGAGI. V dropped 6 bases and J dropped 4; count of bases not matched to a gene: 9. The CDR3 region has the DNA TGTGCCAGCAGCCTAGCGGAATCTTTGTACGAGCAGTACTTC. It yields the protein CASSLAESLYEQYF.

This clonotype was picked up a small number of times. The chain links TRBV7-2 to TRBJ2-7; D is unresolved. CDR3 length equals 15 residues. CDR1 is SGHTA and CDR2 is FQGNSA in the germline V gene. The ends were cut back, 0 bases at V and 0 bases at J, with 9 bases in the middle. CDR3 sequence reads: CASSLARESSYEQYF. In DNA, the CDR3 is TGTGCCAGCAGCTTAGCGCGTGAAAGCTCCTACGAGCAGTACTTC.

The chain recombines TRBV20-1 with TRBJ2-1; 9 bases fit TRBD2. Germline V gene lookup returns CDR1 DFQATT and CDR2 SNEGSKA (reference sequence). Trimming at V came to 2 bases and at J to 6 bases, leaving 8 bases not matched to a gene. CDR3 size: 15 residues. The CDR3 DNA reads as TGCAGTGCTAGATCCCTAGCGGGGATTCGCAATGAGCAGTTCTTC. It yields the protein CSARSLAGIRNEQFF.

This clonotype was seen many times. This chain connects TRBV7-9 to TRBJ1-2; D possibly corresponds to TRBD1 (5 bases). Germline V lookup: CDR1 SEHNR, CDR2 FQNEAQ (reference sequence). This CDR3 has 14 amino acids. Trimming removed 3 bases at V and 5 bases at J, with 13 bases between. The CDR3 spells CASSFGGVSYGYTF. CDR3 bases: TGTGCCAGCAGCTTTGGGGGTGTTTCTTATGGCTACACCTTC.

The V gene is TRBV7-6, the J gene TRBJ2-7; 8 bases agree with TRBD1. This CDR3 is built from 16 residues. The V gene end was trimmed by 2 bases and the J gene end by 2 bases; junction bases not matched to a gene: 8. Germline CDR1 is SGHVS and CDR2 is FNYEAQ. The CDR3 sequence: CASSLNPGQDTYEQYF. CDR3 bases: TGTGCCAGCAGCTTAAATCCGGGACAGGACACCTACGAGCAGTACTTC.

The rearrangement joins TRBV7-8 to TRBJ2-5, with D possibly being TRBD1 (5 bases). CDR3 length: 14 amino acids. V was pared by 5 bases and J by 1 base, with 11 bases between. CDR1 and CDR2 (germline): SGHVS, FQNEAQ. CDR3 sequence (DNA): TGTGCCAGCAGCCAGGACACCCTCCAAGAGACCCAGTACTTC. Protein: CASSQDTLQETQYF.

The genes are TRBV12-3 or TRBV12-4 and TRBJ2-1; TRBD1 aligns across 7 bases. V shed 6 bases, J shed 4 bases, and the junction held 6 bases outside the gene matches. CDR3 length equals 14 residues. The CDR3 coding sequence is TGTGCCAGCAGACCTCCGGGACAGTACAATGAGCAGTTCTTC. It specifies CASRPPGQYNEQFF.

A few counts support this clonotype. The V gene is TRBV20-1, the J gene TRBJ2-3; 14 bases map to TRBD2. V was pared by 6 bases and J by 2 bases, with 16 bases of the junction left unmatched. There are 19 residues in the CDR3. Germline lookup yields CDR1 DFQATT and CDR2 SNEGSKA (reference sequence). The CDR3 DNA reads TGCAGTGCAAGCGAACCGGGACTAGCGGGGGCCCTAATCACAGATACGCAGTATTTT. Its translation is CSASEPGLAGALITDTQYF.

This clonotype was counted a few times. CDR3 DNA sequence: TGCAGTGCTATAGGGACAGGGAACTACGAGCAGTACTTC. Translation gives CSAIGTGNYEQYF. The rearrangement uses TRBV20-1 and TRBJ2-7; TRBD1 matches 9 bases. Losses at the gene ends were 4 bases for V and 3 bases for J; bases not matched to a gene: 4. This CDR3 has 13 residues. Germline CDR1 is DFQATT and CDR2 is SNEGSKA (reference sequence).

This clonotype occurred many times. The chain is built from TRBV29-1 and TRBJ1-2; D remains unclear. V was pared by 7 bases and J by 0 bases, with 9 bases between. The V gene's germline CDR1 is SQVTM and CDR2 ANQGSEA. The CDR3 sequence is 12 residues long. CDR3 DNA sequence: TGCAGCGCGAAAGGAGCTAACTATGGCTACACCTTC. Its translation: CSAKGANYGYTF.

For the CDR3, the DNA is TGTGCCATCAGTGCTGGGGCCACGGGAGAGCAGTACTTC. Amino acid sequence: CAISAGATGEQYF. The V and J genes are TRBV10-3 and TRBJ2-5, with a possible D match to TRBD2 (6 bases). V lost 4 bases to trimming and J lost 11 bases, with 17 bases between them. The CDR3 totals 13 residues. The germline V gene encodes CDR1 ENHRY and CDR2 SYGVKD.

This chain joins TRBV20-1 and TRBJ2-5, with D maybe TRBD1 (6 bases). V lost 4 bases, J lost 4 bases, and 22 bases lay in between. The CDR3 sequence is 16 residues long. The germline gives CDR1 DFQATT, CDR2 SNEGSKA (reference sequence). The CDR3 loop is CSATSPRQEKGETQYF. The CDR3 DNA sequence: TGCAGTGCTACCTCCCCCAGACAGGAGAAGGGAGAGACCCAGTACTTC.

The chain combines TRBV20-1 with TRBJ1-6; D is possibly TRBD1 (6 bases). The germline V and J ends were trimmed by 0 bases and 8 bases, with 20 bases remaining between them. CDR3 size: 17 residues. Germline loops: CDR1 DFQATT, CDR2 SNEGSKA (reference sequence). CDR3: CSARDIQAGHSDSPLHF. In DNA, the CDR3 is TGCAGTGCTAGAGATATCCAGGCGGGACACTCGGATTCACCCCTCCACTTT.

This clonotype was seen a few times. The chain recombines TRBV4-3 with TRBJ2-7; D is ambiguous. V gave up 1 base and J gave up 4 bases, with 14 bases separating them. This CDR3 comprises 15 residues. Germline values: CDR1 LGHNA, CDR2 YSLEER. The CDR3 here is CASSQGPDGIYEQYF. CDR3 coding DNA: TGCGCCAGCAGCCAAGGCCCAGACGGTATATACGAGCAGTACTTC.

The chain couples TRBV4-3 to TRBJ2-2; D is undetermined. V was trimmed by 4 bases and J by 0 bases, leaving 12 bases between them. The CDR3 has 16 amino acids. The germline V gene encodes CDR1 LGHNA and CDR2 YSLEER. The CDR3: CASSPPGIANTGELFF. The CDR3 DNA reads as TGCGCCAGCAGCCCCCCGGGCATCGCGAACACCGGGGAGCTGTTTTTT.

This clonotype was observed once. The chain is built from TRBV28 and TRBJ2-3, with D perhaps TRBD1 or TRBD2 (5 bases each). Trimming cost V 3 bases and J 6 bases, with 19 bases left between them. The germline gives CDR1 MDHEN, CDR2 SYDVKM. The CDR3 spans 16 residues. As DNA, the CDR3 is TGTGCCAGCAGTTTCAACCCGGGACCCGGTGGGGATACGCAGTATTTT. It is translated as CASSFNPGPGGDTQYF.

This clonotype was detected a few times. The gene calls are TRBV29-1 and TRBJ1-6; no definite D call. The CDR3 is made up of 13 amino acids. Trimming removed 8 bases from V and 4 bases from J, with 12 bases in between. Germline V gene data show CDR1 as SQVTM and CDR2 as ANQGSEA. In DNA form, the CDR3 reads TGCAGCTGCCAGACGGAGTATAATTCACCCCTCCACTTT. It is translated as CSCQTEYNSPLHF. Full variable domain (remainder filled in from reference TRBV29-1 and TRBJ1-6): SAVISQKPSRDICQRGTSLTIQCQVDSQVTMMFWYRQQPGQSLTLIATANQGSEATYESGFVIDKFPISRPNLTFSTLTVSNMSPEDSSIYLCSCQTEYNSPLHFGNGTRLTVT.

V is TRBV29-1 and J is TRBJ1-1; no clear D. V was shortened by 4 bases and J by 0 bases, with 12 bases between the two germline ends. This CDR3 spans 14 amino acids. CDR1 and CDR2 (germline): SQVTM, ANQGSEA. The CDR3: CSVGLGRLNTEAFF. Here the CDR3 DNA reads TGCAGCGTTGGGCTTGGTCGGCTGAACACTGAAGCTTTCTTT.

V gene TRBV20-1 combines with J gene TRBJ2-3; 7 bases map to TRBD2. V trimming: 4 bases; J trimming: 2 bases; junction bases outside the gene matches: 3. Germline CDR1 DFQATT, CDR2 SNEGSKA (reference sequence). This CDR3 region has 13 residues. Written as DNA, the CDR3 is TGCAGTGCTAACGGGGGGAACACAGATACGCAGTATTTT. It codes for CSANGGNTDTQYF.

This clonotype was seen a few times. This chain links TRBV7-2 with TRBJ2-7, with D maybe TRBD1 (6 bases). Trimming took 5 bases from V and 0 from J, leaving 14 bases between them. Germline CDR1 and CDR2: SGHTA and FQGNSA. This CDR3 is built from 15 residues. The CDR3 sequence: CASSRKGEYSYEQYF. In DNA, the CDR3 is TGTGCCAGCAGCCGCAAGGGGGAGTACTCCTACGAGCAGTACTTC.

V gene TRBV4-3 combines with J gene TRBJ2-4; the match to TRBD2 covers 7 bases. The DNA end is a closer match to TRBJ2-5, so the J assignment may be wrong. From germline, CDR1 is LGHNA and CDR2 YSLEER. This CDR3 contains 16 residues. The CDR3 sequence: CASSQDPLGGGETQYF. As DNA, the CDR3 is TGCGCCAGCAGCCAAGATCCCCTAGGCGGGGGTGAGACCCAGTACTTC.

This clonotype appeared once. The chain employs TRBV7-2 and TRBJ2-5, with 15 nucleotides matching TRBD2. The CDR3 totals 17 residues. With V trimmed by 2 bases and J by 11 bases, 12 bases remained unmatched. The germline gives CDR1 SGHTA, CDR2 FQGNSA. CDR3 region: CASSLTWTSGGAAEQYF. The CDR3 coding sequence is TGTGCCAGCAGCTTAACCTGGACTAGCGGGGGGGCTGCGGAGCAGTACTTC.

This clonotype was detected only a few times. The chain joins TRBV3-1 to TRBJ2-7; D is possibly TRBD1 or TRBD2 (6 bases each). Germline V gene lookup returns CDR1 LGHDT and CDR2 YNNKEL (reference sequence). Trimming removed 8 bases at V and 0 bases at J, with 11 bases between. The CDR3 totals 13 residues. The CDR3 DNA sequence: TGTGCCAGCGAGGGGGGAAGCTCCTACGAGCAGTACTTC. Translation: CASEGGSSYEQYF.

V is TRBV28 and J is TRBJ1-1, with 7 bases lining up with TRBD1. Looked up from germline, CDR1 is MDHEN and CDR2 is SYDVKM. The CDR3 runs to 19 residues. V dropped 6 bases and J dropped 1; count of bases not matched to a gene: 20. The CDR3 nucleotides read TGTGCCAGCAGGTTCGTTGGACAGGCGGGAGGGGGCCGGAACACTGAAGCTTTCTTT. This codes for CASRFVGQAGGGRNTEAFF.

The J gene is TRBJ2-7, the V gene TRBV7-2; tentatively, D is TRBD2 (6 bases). Trimming stripped 3 bases from V and 1 base from J, with 13 bases between. CDR1 is SGHTA and CDR2 is FQGNSA in the germline V gene. The CDR3 extends over 15 amino acids. CDR3 sequence reads: CASSFGDFSSYEQYF. The CDR3 coding sequence is TGTGCCAGCAGCTTCGGGGACTTTTCGTCCTACGAGCAGTACTTC.

The sample holds a few counts of this clonotype. The V call is TRBV6-5, the J call TRBJ2-1; 8 bases agree with TRBD1. The CDR3 contains 15 residues. Trimming cost V 6 bases and J 5 bases; bases outside gene matches: 9. CDR1 and CDR2 from the germline V gene are MNHEY and SVGAGI. CDR3 loop: CASSRTWTGHNEQFF. The CDR3, as DNA: TGTGCCAGCAGCCGTACCTGGACAGGGCACAATGAGCAGTTCTTC.

The chain has TRBV6-5 and TRBJ2-2; TRBD2 might be the D (6 bases). Between the trimmed V and J ends, which lost 0 bases and 13 bases, there was a span of 15 bases. Germline V gives CDR1 MNHEY, CDR2 SVGAGI. CDR3 length: 14 amino acids. CDR3 sequence (DNA): TGTGCCAGCAGTTACTCCGGGACTGACCGCGGGCTGTTTTTT. This codes for CASSYSGTDRGLFF.